In this sample, the clone carrying this TCR beta chain turned up a few times. This sample was taken from a study of CD8 T cells in Susac syndrome. An amount of RNA that ranged from roughly 0.45 to 1 ug was reverse transcribed with random hexamers. Amplification of TCR beta CDR3 used immunoSEQ multiplex PCR across 54 Vbeta and 13 Jbeta. TCRdb independently ran MiXCR on the immunoSEQ multiplex PCR reads; one entry per CDR3 protein. This table holds 150,000 to 200,000 distinct CDR3 sequences, approximately 90% found once. Sequencing of TCR beta was carried out in blood CD8+ and CD4+ T cells. The CDR3 is 16 amino acids. Trimming stripped 0 bases from V and 0 bases from J, with 12 bases between. The V gene's germline CDR1 is MNHEY and CDR2 SVGEGT.

The V gene is TRBV6-2 or TRBV6-3, the J gene TRBJ2-7; D call uncertain. Sequencing was carried out using CD4+ T cells from PBMCs. The source is a human donor in good health. CDR3 in DNA: TGTGCCAGCAGTTACTCAGACACCAAGACCTCCTACGAGCAGTACTTC. The encoded protein is CASSYSDTKTSYEQYF.